These 10 T cell receptor beta chains were all obtained from the same sample, sequenced in a study of blood T cell repertoires in COVID-19. Produced via immunoSEQ multiplex PCR; TCRdb's table is partial and in-frame only. Here the sample spans 65,000 or so clones, roughly four fifths being singletons. The sample consisted of peripheral blood. These receptor sequences come from a man older than 75 with acute or convalescent COVID-19.

The chain is built from TRBV5-5 and TRBJ1-1, with D unresolved. From germline, CDR1 is SGHKS and CDR2 YYEKEE (reference sequence). The CDR3 sequence is 13 residues long. The germline V and J ends were trimmed by 3 bases and 6 bases, with 12 bases remaining between them. The CDR3 DNA sequence: TGTGCCAGCAGCTACGTTGTGCGGTCTGAAGCTTTCTTT. This encodes CASSYVVRSEAFF.

The V and J genes are TRBV15 and TRBJ2-5; D may be TRBD1 (7 bases). V was shortened by 0 bases and J by 4 bases, with 9 bases between the two germline ends. The germline V gene encodes CDR1 LNHNV and CDR2 YYDKDF (reference sequence). This CDR3 is built from 14 residues. CDR3 nucleotides: TGTGCCACCAGCAGAGATCAGGGGGGAGAGACCCAGTACTTC. Encoded protein: CATSRDQGGETQYF.

The sample holds one count of this clone. The rearrangement links TRBV6-5 to TRBJ1-1; possible D gene TRBD1, 6 bases. Germline values: CDR1 MNHEY, CDR2 SVGAGI. V dropped 6 bases and J dropped 1 base, with 9 bases sitting between them. CDR3 length equals 13 residues. The CDR3 DNA is TGTGCCAGCAGCCCGACAGGGAACACTGAAGCTTTCTTT. It specifies CASSPTGNTEAFF.

V gene TRBV29-1 combines with J gene TRBJ1-2; no reliable D call. With 6 bases removed from V and 6 bases from J, the gap between germline ends came to 8 bases. Germline-derived CDR1 and CDR2 are SQVTM and ANQGSEA. CDR3 length: 10 residues. CDR3 in DNA: TGCAGCGTCCCTTATAATGGCTACACCTTC. This sequence encodes CSVPYNGYTF.

This sequence joins TRBV11-2 and TRBJ2-5, with D maybe TRBD2 (6 bases). V was clipped by 4 bases and J by 12 bases, with 15 bases between them. The germline V gene encodes CDR1 SGHAT and CDR2 FQNNGV. The CDR3 consists of 12 residues. CDR3 DNA sequence: TGTGCCAGCAGCTCGGAGGGCAGGAGCAAGTACTTC. Translation gives CASSSEGRSKYF.

This rearrangement joins TRBV11-3 to TRBJ2-1; 12 bases are a match to TRBD2. Germline-derived CDR1 and CDR2 are SGHNT and YENEEA. This CDR3 region has 16 residues. Trimming took 5 bases from V and 4 from J; bases not matched to a gene: 6. CDR3 residues: CASSPGLAGAYNEQFF. CDR3 sequence (DNA): TGTGCCAGCAGCCCGGGACTAGCGGGTGCTTACAATGAGCAGTTCTTC.

A single count supports this clone. The V call is TRBV2, the J call TRBJ2-5; 13 positions agree with TRBD2. V trimming: 7 bases; J trimming: 2 bases; junction bases outside the gene matches: 4. The CDR3 is 15 amino acids. Germline V gives CDR1 SNHLY, CDR2 FYNNEI. This CDR3 is CASKRTSGRQETQYF. As DNA, the CDR3 is TGTGCCAGCAAACGGACTAGCGGGAGACAAGAGACCCAGTACTTC.

The chain couples TRBV4-1 to TRBJ1-2; 8 nucleotides align to TRBD1. This CDR3 has 13 amino acids. The V gene's germline CDR1 is MGHRA and CDR2 YSYEKL. V trimming: 6 bases; J trimming: 9 bases; junction bases outside the gene matches: 9. The CDR3 DNA reads TGCGCCAGCAGTTATGGACAGGGAAGTCGCTACACCTTC. This gives the protein CASSYGQGSRYTF.

The chain carries TRBV19 and TRBJ1-4, with D possibly matching TRBD1 (5 bases). V lost 5 bases and J lost 1, with 11 bases in between. The CDR3 extends over 15 amino acids. Germline V lookup: CDR1 LNHDA, CDR2 SQIVND (reference sequence). The CDR3 coding sequence is TGTGCCAGTAGTTCAAGGGGCGGAACTAATGAAAAACTGTTTTTT. As protein: CASSSRGGTNEKLFF.

J is TRBJ2-3 and V is TRBV5-5; 7 nucleotides line up with TRBD2. Germline CDR1 is SGHKS and CDR2 is YYEKEE (reference sequence). V was clipped by 1 base and J by 4 bases; unmatched bases: 6. The CDR3 loop spans 15 amino acids. The CDR3 DNA sequence: TGTGCCAGCAGCTTGAACGGGGCGGGGGCAGATACGCAGTATTTT. This sequence encodes CASSLNGAGADTQYF.